The T cell receptor (beta chain) described here comes from a study of cytomegalovirus exposure and HLA in healthy donors. Whole-study findings and limits: A list of around 160 TCR beta chains associated with cytomegalovirus was given. There were a few CMV-associated chains whose specificity for CMV antigens was confirmed in vitro.

With 10 bases removed from V and 1 base from J, the gap between germline ends came to 11 bases. Per germline, CDR1 MDHEN and CDR2 SYDVKM. This CDR3 region has 14 residues. Though probably carrying unrecorded immune exposures, donors were nominally healthy at sampling. A remark on this clone: The target antigen is unknown.

PCR primers comprised 60 Vbeta and 13 Jbeta primers. The table came from immunoSEQ multiplex PCR; TCRdb's copy has only in-frame clones and leaves some out. The sample consists of under 200,000 clones, around 77% of them appearing once. The receptor comes from a man between 50 and 59 years old in good health and CMV-seropositive. The chain is built from TRBV28 and TRBJ2-6; a weak D match, TRBD1 (5 bases). Sequenced sample: PBMCs. The CDR3 spells CATKTESGANVLTF. In nucleotides, the CDR3 is TGTGCCACCAAGACAGAGTCTGGGGCCAACGTCCTGACTTTC. Full variable domain (outside the CDR3, taken from reference TRBV28 and TRBJ2-6): DVKVTQSSRYLVKRTGEKVFLECVQDMDHENMFWYRQDPGLGLRLIYFSYDVKMKEKGDIPEGYSVSREKKERFSLILESASTNQTSMYLCATKTESGANVLTFGAGSRLTVL.